This T cell receptor (beta chain) was captured in a study of Graves' ophthalmopathy and Graves' hyperthyroidism. The CDR3 consists of 18 residues. The germline CDR1 and CDR2 sequences are LNHDA and SQIVND (reference sequence). The V end lost 5 bases, the J end lost 4 bases, and 23 bases lay between the germline ends. From RNA, the CDR3 regions of TCR beta chains were amplified and sequenced. HTBI primers primed a first-round RT-PCR, and a second-round multiplex PCR followed. TCRdb called the multiplex PCR reads again in MiXCR, with one record for every CDR3 protein. The profile shows about 480,000 distinct CDR3 sequences, approximately 15% of them singletons. This clonotype was observed many times.

Sequenced material: blood. The chain has TRBV19 and TRBJ2-2; weak D call: TRBD2 (7 bases). This TCR derives from a woman aged 25 to 39 with Graves' ophthalmopathy. Here the CDR3 reads CASSPNLGGARGTGELFF. DNA for the CDR3: TGTGCCAGTAGTCCTAACCTTGGGGGGGCGCGGGGCACCGGGGAGCTGTTTTTT.